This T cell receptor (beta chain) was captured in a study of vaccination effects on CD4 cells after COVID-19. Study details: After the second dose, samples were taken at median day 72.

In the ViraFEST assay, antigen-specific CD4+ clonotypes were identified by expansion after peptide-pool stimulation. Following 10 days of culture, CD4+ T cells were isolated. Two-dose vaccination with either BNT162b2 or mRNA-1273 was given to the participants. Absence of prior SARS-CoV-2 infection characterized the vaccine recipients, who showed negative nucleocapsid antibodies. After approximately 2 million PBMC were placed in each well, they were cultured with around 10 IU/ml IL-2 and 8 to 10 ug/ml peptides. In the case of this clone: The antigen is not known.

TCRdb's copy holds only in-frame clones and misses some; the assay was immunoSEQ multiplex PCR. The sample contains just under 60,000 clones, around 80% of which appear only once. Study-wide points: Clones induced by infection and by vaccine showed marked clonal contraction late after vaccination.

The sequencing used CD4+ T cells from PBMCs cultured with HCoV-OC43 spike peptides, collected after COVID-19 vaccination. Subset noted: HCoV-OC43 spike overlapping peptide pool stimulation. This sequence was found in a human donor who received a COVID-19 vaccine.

The CDR3 nucleotides are TGTGCCAGCAGTCCCGGCGGTAATGAAAAACTGTTTTTT. This encodes CASSPGGNEKLFF. The rearrangement joins TRBV2 to TRBJ1-4; D not certain. Trimming removed 5 bases from V and 4 bases from J, with 8 bases in between. The germline gives CDR1 SNHLY, CDR2 FYNNEI. CDR3 length equals 13 residues.